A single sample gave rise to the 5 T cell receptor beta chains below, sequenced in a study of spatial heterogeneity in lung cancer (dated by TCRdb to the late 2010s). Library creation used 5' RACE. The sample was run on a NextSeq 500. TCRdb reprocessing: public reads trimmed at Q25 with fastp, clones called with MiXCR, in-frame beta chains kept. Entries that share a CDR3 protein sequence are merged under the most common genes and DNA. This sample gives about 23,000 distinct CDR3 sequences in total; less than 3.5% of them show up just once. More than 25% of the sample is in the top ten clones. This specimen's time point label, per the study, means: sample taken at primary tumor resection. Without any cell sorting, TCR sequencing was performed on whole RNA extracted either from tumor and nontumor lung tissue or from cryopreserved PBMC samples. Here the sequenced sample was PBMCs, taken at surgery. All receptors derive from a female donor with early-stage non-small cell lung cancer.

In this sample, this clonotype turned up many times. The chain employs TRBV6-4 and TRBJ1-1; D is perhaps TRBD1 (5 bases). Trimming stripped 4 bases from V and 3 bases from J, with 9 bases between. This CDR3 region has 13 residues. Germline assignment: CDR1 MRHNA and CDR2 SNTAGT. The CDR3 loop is CASSADRHTEAFF. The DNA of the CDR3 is TGTGCCAGCAGTGCCGACAGACACACTGAAGCTTTCTTT.

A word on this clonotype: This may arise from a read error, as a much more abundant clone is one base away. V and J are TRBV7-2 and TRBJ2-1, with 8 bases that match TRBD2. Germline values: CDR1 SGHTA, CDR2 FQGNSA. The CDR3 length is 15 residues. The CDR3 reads CVSSLSGRSYNEQFF. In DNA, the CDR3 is TGTGTCAGCAGCTTAAGCGGGAGATCGTACAATGAGCAGTTCTTC.

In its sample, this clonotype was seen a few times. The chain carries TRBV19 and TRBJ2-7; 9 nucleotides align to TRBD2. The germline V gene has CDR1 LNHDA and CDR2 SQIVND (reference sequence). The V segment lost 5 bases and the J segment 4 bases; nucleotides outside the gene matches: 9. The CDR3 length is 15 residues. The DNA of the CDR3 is TGTGCCAGTAGTTCCGGAGTTAGCGGGAGTTACGAGCAGTACTTC. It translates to CASSSGVSGSYEQYF.

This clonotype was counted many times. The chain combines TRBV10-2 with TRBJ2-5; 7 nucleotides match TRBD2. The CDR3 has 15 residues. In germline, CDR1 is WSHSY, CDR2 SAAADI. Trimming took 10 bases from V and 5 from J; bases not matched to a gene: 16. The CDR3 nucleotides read TGCGCCATAGGATTGGGGGGGTCCCCCGGGGAGACCCAGTACTTC. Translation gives CAIGLGGSPGETQYF.

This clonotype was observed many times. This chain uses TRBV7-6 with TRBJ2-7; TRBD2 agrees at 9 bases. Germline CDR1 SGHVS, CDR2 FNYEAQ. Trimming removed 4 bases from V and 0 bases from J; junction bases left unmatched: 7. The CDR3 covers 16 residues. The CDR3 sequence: CASSSRVAGDSYEQYF. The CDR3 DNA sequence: TGTGCCAGCAGCTCCCGGGTAGCGGGAGACTCCTACGAGCAGTACTTC.